The text below deals with one T cell receptor beta chain. What it binds is unknown. Researchers ran the PCR with 60 Vbeta and 13 Jbeta primers. Assay used: immunoSEQ multiplex PCR; TCRdb lists only in-frame clones, some missing. Altogether roughly 190,000 clones are present, more than 70% being singletons, with the ten largest covering over 1.5%. The record originates from a study of cytomegalovirus exposure and HLA in healthy donors. Study-wide results and limits: Later analysis showed most CMV-associated TCR beta chains appearing HLA-restricted.

The origin of this receptor is a man between 35 and 55 years old in good health and CMV-seropositive. Sequencing was carried out using PBMCs.

CDR3 DNA sequence: TGTGCCAGTAGAACTACAATAACCTCCTACGAGCAGTACTTC. Protein product: CASRTTITSYEQYF. The rearrangement links TRBV19 to TRBJ2-7, with unresolved D. Germline V gene lookup returns CDR1 LNHDA and CDR2 SQIVND (reference sequence). This CDR3 has 14 residues. Trimming left V 6 bases short and J 0 bases short, with 12 bases between.